Following are 28 T cell receptor beta chains from one sample sequenced in a study of T cell responses to AZD1222 COVID-19 vaccine (dated by TCRdb to about 2021). Explained via the paper, the time point label denotes: baseline before first vaccination. The library was produced with the immunoSEQ multiplex PCR assay. Held by TCRdb, this immuneACCESS table contains in-frame sequences only and omits some clones. Under half of the omission traces to an unresolved V gene where checked; the cause of the rest is unknown. Counted in this sample were 100,000 to 150,000 clones; just over 85% of them appeared once. The ten top clones hold about 7.9% of the sample. Sequencing used peripheral blood, obtained on day 0 of AZD1222 vaccination. Source of these receptors: an adult in good health.

This chain connects TRBV28 to TRBJ2-1; 8 bases are a match to TRBD2. The germline gives CDR1 MDHEN, CDR2 SYDVKM. V shed 2 bases and J 12 bases; nucleotides not matched to a gene: 9. CDR3 length equals 14 residues. The CDR3 is CASSLGGTSNLQFF. The CDR3 nucleotides read TGTGCCAGCAGTTTAGGTGGGACTAGTAATTTGCAGTTCTTC.

This chain joins TRBV19 and TRBJ2-1, with 7 bases fitting TRBD1. Germline lookup yields CDR1 LNHDA and CDR2 SQIVND (reference sequence). J gave up 5 bases and V 6 bases, and 7 bases lay outside the gene matches. The CDR3 is 14 residues long. The CDR3 coding sequence is TGTGCCAGTAGACCGGGACAGACTAACAATGAGCAGTTCTTC. It translates to CASRPGQTNNEQFF.

The chain links TRBV18 to TRBJ1-1; D not resolved. CDR3 length equals 13 residues. Germline CDR1 KGHSH, CDR2 LQKENI. Trimming took off 4 bases at V and 4 bases at J, with 10 bases between the two ends. The DNA of the CDR3 is TGTGCCAGCTCACAAGGGCAGTTCACTGAAGCTTTCTTT. As protein: CASSQGQFTEAFF.

The V and J genes are TRBV6-2 or TRBV6-3 and TRBJ2-7; the match to TRBD1 covers 7 bases. Germline V gene data show CDR1 as MNHEY and CDR2 as SVGEGT. The CDR3 covers 14 residues. V dropped 7 bases and J dropped 2; count of bases not matched to a gene: 8. The CDR3: CASTPGTATYEQYF. The CDR3 DNA follows: TGTGCCAGCACCCCCGGGACAGCGACCTACGAGCAGTACTTC.

This chain connects TRBV11-2 to TRBJ1-3, with a tentative D call TRBD1 (6 bases). The CDR3 spans 16 residues. The V end lost 7 bases, the J end lost 3 bases, and 19 bases lay between the germline ends. From germline, CDR1 is SGHAT and CDR2 FQNNGV. CDR3 region: CASTRGGRMFGNTIYF. The CDR3 DNA is TGTGCCAGCACGAGGGGGGGCCGTATGTTTGGAAACACCATATATTTT. The variable domain in full, completed from reference TRBV11-2 and TRBJ1-3, reads EAGVAQSPRYKIIEKRQSVAFWCNPISGHATLYWYQQILGQGPKLLIQFQNNGVVDDSQLPKDRFSAERLKGVDSTLKIQPAKLEDSAVYLCASTRGGRMFGNTIYFGEGSWLTVV.

This clone was counted between two and nine times. The rearrangement links TRBV6-2 or TRBV6-3 to TRBJ1-5; D uncertain. The CDR3 has 14 amino acids. Trimming left V 4 bases short and J 4 bases short, with 11 bases between. The germline V gene encodes CDR1 MNHEY and CDR2 SVGEGT. The chain's CDR3 is CASSSRRSNQPQHF. CDR3 nucleotides: TGTGCCAGCAGTTCCCGTCGGTCTAATCAGCCCCAGCATTTT.

This rearrangement joins TRBV24-1 to TRBJ2-1; TRBD2 might be the D (6 bases). This CDR3 region has 13 residues. Trimming cost V 5 bases and J 2 bases, with 6 bases left between them. From germline, CDR1 is KGHDR and CDR2 SFDVKD. Here the CDR3 reads CATSGGAYNEQFF. CDR3 nucleotide sequence: TGTGCCACCAGTGGGGGGGCCTACAATGAGCAGTTCTTC.

V usage is TRBV10-1 and J usage is TRBJ1-4, with 9 bases aligning to TRBD1. The junction had 6 bases not matched to a gene; V was cut back by 5 bases and J by 8 bases. The germline gives CDR1 WNHNN, CDR2 SYGVQD (reference sequence). The CDR3 runs 14 residues. CDR3 nucleotide sequence: TGCGCCAGCAGTAACCGGGACAGGGAAGAAAAACTGTTTTTT. Translation: CASSNRDREEKLFF.

CDR3 loop: CASSLAGGGGYTF. The CDR3 DNA follows: TGTGCCAGCAGCTTAGCAGGGGGCGGCGGCTACACCTTC. V is TRBV5-4 and J is TRBJ1-2; 8 nucleotides match TRBD1. Germline CDR1 and CDR2: SGHNT and YYREEE (reference sequence). V lost 2 bases and J lost 8; bases outside the gene matches: 5. This CDR3 is built from 13 residues.

CDR3 bases: TGTGCCAGCAGTTTCCAATTGACCCAGTACTTC. Translating it yields CASSFQLTQYF. V is TRBV12-3 or TRBV12-4 and J is TRBJ2-5; D is unresolved. V was pared by 3 bases and J by 7 bases, with 6 bases between. The length of the CDR3 is 11 residues.

This rearrangement joins TRBV30 to TRBJ1-1; TRBD1 agrees at 9 bases. CDR1 is GTSNPN and CDR2 is SVGIG in the germline V gene (reference sequence). V was clipped by 7 bases and J by 6 bases; unmatched bases: 9. This CDR3 is 13 amino acids long. For the CDR3, the DNA is TGTGCCTTGGGGACAGGGTATGGCGCTGAAGCTTTCTTT. Translated: CALGTGYGAEAFF.

The chain employs TRBV28 and TRBJ2-7; 7 nucleotides match TRBD2. Germline V lookup: CDR1 MDHEN, CDR2 SYDVKM. The length of the CDR3 is 14 residues. V shed 6 bases, J shed 3 bases, and the junction held 8 bases outside the gene matches. CDR3: CASSLLARYYEQYF. The CDR3 DNA follows: TGTGCCAGCAGCTTACTAGCGCGTTACTACGAGCAGTACTTC.

This clone has just one count. The chain couples TRBV6-5 to TRBJ1-2; 8 bases match TRBD1. J was trimmed by 1 base and V by 2 bases; bases with no gene match: 3. Germline-derived CDR1 and CDR2 are MNHEY and SVGAGI. The CDR3 covers 15 residues. For the CDR3, the DNA is TGTGCCAGCAGTTACGGGGGACAGGTTAACTATGGCTACACCTTC. Translation: CASSYGGQVNYGYTF.

The V and J genes are TRBV2 and TRBJ1-2; possibly TRBD1 for D (5 bases). Deletions cut 7 bases from V and 4 bases from J, with 16 bases between. Germline V gene data show CDR1 as SNHLY and CDR2 as FYNNEI. The CDR3 is 14 amino acids. CDR3 protein: CASKSSGRFYGYTF. DNA of the CDR3: TGTGCCAGCAAATCGTCGGGGCGGTTCTATGGCTACACCTTC.

V usage is TRBV4-3 and J usage is TRBJ2-5; no clear D. The V gene's germline CDR1 is LGHNA and CDR2 YSLEER. The CDR3 sequence is 14 residues long. V lost 0 bases and J 4 bases, leaving 9 bases between the germline ends. The CDR3: CASSQDHFGETQYF. CDR3 nucleotides: TGCGCCAGCAGCCAAGATCACTTTGGAGAGACCCAGTACTTC.

The CDR3 coding sequence is TGTGCCAGCAGCTGGAGACAGGGGGCGGGCGAGCAGTACTTC. Translation gives CASSWRQGAGEQYF. The genes are TRBV7-2 and TRBJ2-7, with 10 bases lining up with TRBD1. The CDR3 runs to 14 residues. Germline CDR1 and CDR2: SGHTA and FQGNSA. Trimming removed 4 bases from V and 6 bases from J; junction bases left unmatched: 6.

The chain has TRBV27 and TRBJ2-3, with 12 nucleotides matching TRBD2. After removal of 3 bases from V and 1 base from J, the junction contained 11 bases not matched to a gene. The CDR3 length is 19 residues. CDR1 and CDR2 (germline): MNHEY, SMNVEV (reference sequence). CDR3 nucleotides: TGTGCCAGCAGTTTCCCTCCGACTAGCGGGAGATTTCGCACAGATACGCAGTATTTT. Encoded protein: CASSFPPTSGRFRTDTQYF.

The V gene is TRBV19, the J gene TRBJ2-7; no reliable D call. V was shortened by 3 bases and J by 2 bases, with 11 bases between the two germline ends. This CDR3 is built from 14 residues. Germline-derived CDR1 and CDR2 are LNHDA and SQIVND (reference sequence). CDR3 nucleotide sequence: TGTGCCAGTAGTATGCGGACGGTAACCTACGAGCAGTACTTC. It translates to CASSMRTVTYEQYF.

The rearrangement links TRBV27 to TRBJ1-5, with TRBD1 identical over 9 bases. The V gene's germline CDR1 is MNHEY and CDR2 SMNVEV (reference sequence). V lost 5 bases to trimming and J lost 7 bases; unmatched junction nucleotides: 6. The CDR3 contains 14 residues. CDR3 sequence: CASSPQGARQPQHF. The CDR3 DNA reads TGTGCCAGCAGTCCACAGGGGGCAAGACAGCCCCAGCATTTT.

V gene TRBV20-1 combines with J gene TRBJ2-7; D is unresolved. This CDR3 contains 13 residues. V was shortened by 3 bases and J by 4 bases, with 13 bases between the two germline ends. CDR1 and CDR2 from the germline V gene are DFQATT and SNEGSKA (reference sequence). CDR3 sequence (DNA): TGCAGTGCTAGTCTGAGCTTAACGTACGAGCAGTACTTC. This encodes CSASLSLTYEQYF.

This clone has just a few counts. The chain is built from TRBV19 and TRBJ1-6; 7 nucleotides match TRBD1. CDR1 is LNHDA and CDR2 is SQIVND in the germline V gene (reference sequence). The J segment lost 9 bases and the V segment lost 3 bases, leaving 14 bases of the junction unmatched. The CDR3 totals 17 residues. The CDR3 DNA reads as TGTGCCAGTAGTATTCCCCCGTCGACAGGGCCAACTTCACCCCTCCACTTT. Amino acid sequence: CASSIPPSTGPTSPLHF.

The chain couples TRBV6-6 to TRBJ1-5; D unclear. Trimming pared 7 bases from V and 7 bases from J, leaving 14 bases between. Per germline, CDR1 MNHNY and CDR2 SVGAGI (reference sequence). The CDR3 length is 13 residues. In nucleotides, the CDR3 is TGTGCCAGCACTCTTGGGTCTGAACAGCCCCAGCATTTT. Its translation is CASTLGSEQPQHF.

To note about this clone: This CDR3 is missing its conserved last phenylalanine or tryptophan, likely due to a read error. No DNA is shown, since the ends of the CDR3 on it are uncertain; the CDR3 is the one TCRdb lists. The J gene is TRBJ1-2, the V gene TRBV2. From its first to its last residue, the CDR3 has 11 amino acids. The germline V gene has CDR1 SNHLY and CDR2 FYNNEI. CDR3 amino acids: CASSERSLGGL.

The V gene is TRBV5-1, the J gene TRBJ2-3, with 8 bases aligning to TRBD1. The germline V gene has CDR1 SGHRS and CDR2 YFSETQ. This CDR3 spans 18 amino acids. V trimming: 0 bases; J trimming: 4 bases; junction bases outside the gene matches: 13. CDR3 sequence: CASSLDIQGATPPDTQYF. The CDR3 DNA sequence: TGCGCCAGCAGCTTGGATATTCAGGGGGCGACCCCCCCAGATACGCAGTATTTT.

V is TRBV25-1 and J is TRBJ1-6; a weak D match, TRBD1 (5 bases). Trimming shortened V by 8 bases and J by 5 bases, and 25 bases separated the two germline ends. The V gene's germline CDR1 is MGHDK and CDR2 SYGVNS. This CDR3 is built from 18 residues. CDR3 loop: CASFPRGQVSPNNSPLHF. The CDR3, as DNA: TGTGCCAGCTTCCCGCGGGGCCAGGTTAGCCCCAATAATTCACCCCTCCACTTT. Drawing the rest from reference TRBV25-1 and TRBJ1-6, the complete variable domain is EADIYQTPRYLVIGTGKKITLECSQTMGHDKMYWYQQDPGMELHLIHYSYGVNSTEKGDLSSESTVSRIRTEHFPLTLESARPSHTSQYLCASFPRGQVSPNNSPLHFGNGTRLTVT.

The chain couples TRBV7-8 to TRBJ2-3, with D uncertain. The CDR3 totals 14 residues. Germline V lookup: CDR1 SGHVS, CDR2 FQNEAQ. Trimming took off 0 bases at V and 3 bases at J, with 7 bases between the two ends. Here the CDR3 reads CASSLAEITDTQYF. The CDR3 nucleotides are TGTGCCAGCAGCTTAGCGGAGATTACAGATACGCAGTATTTT.

This chain connects TRBV24-1 to TRBJ2-1; 9 nucleotides align to TRBD1. Germline CDR1 is KGHDR and CDR2 is SFDVKD. V shed 4 bases and J 5 bases; nucleotides not matched to a gene: 8. The CDR3 is made up of 16 amino acids. In DNA, the CDR3 is TGTGCCACCAGTGACCCAGGACAGGGGAGGCACAATGAGCAGTTCTTC. This encodes CATSDPGQGRHNEQFF.

This chain joins TRBV6-5 and TRBJ1-2; D unclear. V shed 5 bases and J shed 2 bases, with 6 bases lying between them. Germline assignment: CDR1 MNHEY and CDR2 SVGAGI. The CDR3 length is 12 residues. The CDR3 sequence: CASSTENYGYTF. The CDR3 nucleotides are TGTGCCAGCAGTACAGAGAACTATGGCTACACCTTC.